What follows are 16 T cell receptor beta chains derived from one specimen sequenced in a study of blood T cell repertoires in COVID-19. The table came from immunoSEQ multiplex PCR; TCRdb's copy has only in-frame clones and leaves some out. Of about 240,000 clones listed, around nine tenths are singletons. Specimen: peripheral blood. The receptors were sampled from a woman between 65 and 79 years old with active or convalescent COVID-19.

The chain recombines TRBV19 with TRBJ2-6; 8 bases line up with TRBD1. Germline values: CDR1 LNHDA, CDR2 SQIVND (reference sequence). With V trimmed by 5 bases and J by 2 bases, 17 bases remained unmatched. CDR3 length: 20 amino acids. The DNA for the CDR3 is TGTGCCAGTAGTCCCCATTTCGAGGACAGGGCTCCTGCTGGGGCCAACGTCCTGACTTTC. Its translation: CASSPHFEDRAPAGANVLTF.

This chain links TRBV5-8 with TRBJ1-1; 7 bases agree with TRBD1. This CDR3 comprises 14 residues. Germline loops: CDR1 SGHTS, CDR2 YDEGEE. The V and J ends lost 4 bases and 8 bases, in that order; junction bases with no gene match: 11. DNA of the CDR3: TGTGCCAGCAGCCCTGAGGGGGCCCTGGGCGAAGCTTTCTTT. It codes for CASSPEGALGEAFF.

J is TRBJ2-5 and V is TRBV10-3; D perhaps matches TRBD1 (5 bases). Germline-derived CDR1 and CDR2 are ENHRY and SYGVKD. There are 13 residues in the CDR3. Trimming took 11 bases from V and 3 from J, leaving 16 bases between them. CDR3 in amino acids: CAPTPRVKETQYF. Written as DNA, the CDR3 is TGTGCCCCAACCCCCAGGGTAAAAGAGACCCAGTACTTC.

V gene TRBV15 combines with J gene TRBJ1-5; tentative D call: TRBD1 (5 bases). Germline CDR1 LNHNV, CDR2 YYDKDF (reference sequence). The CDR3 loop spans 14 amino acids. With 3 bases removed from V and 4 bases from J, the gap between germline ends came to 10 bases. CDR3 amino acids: CATSSRVGNQPQHF. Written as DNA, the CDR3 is TGTGCCACCAGCAGCAGGGTAGGGAATCAGCCCCAGCATTTT.

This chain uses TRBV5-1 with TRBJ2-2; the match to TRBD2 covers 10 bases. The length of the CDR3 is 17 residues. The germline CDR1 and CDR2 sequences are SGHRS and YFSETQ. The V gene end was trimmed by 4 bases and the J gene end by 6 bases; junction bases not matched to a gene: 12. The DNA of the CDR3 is TGCGCCAGCAGCCTTCCTCCTAGCGGGGGATTTTCCGGGGAGCTGTTTTTT. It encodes CASSLPPSGGFSGELFF.

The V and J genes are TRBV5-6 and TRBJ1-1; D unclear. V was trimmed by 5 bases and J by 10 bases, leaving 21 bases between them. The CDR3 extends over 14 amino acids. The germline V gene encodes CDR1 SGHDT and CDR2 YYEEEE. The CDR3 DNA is TGTGCCAGCAGTCTCGATAGGCCCTTTGGAGCAGCTTTCTTT. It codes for CASSLDRPFGAAFF.

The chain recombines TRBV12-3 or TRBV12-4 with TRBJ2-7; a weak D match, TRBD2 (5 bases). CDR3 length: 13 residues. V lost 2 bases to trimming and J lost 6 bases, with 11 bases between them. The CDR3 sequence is CASSLSRRTEQYF. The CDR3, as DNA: TGTGCCAGCAGTTTATCGCGGAGGACCGAGCAGTACTTC.

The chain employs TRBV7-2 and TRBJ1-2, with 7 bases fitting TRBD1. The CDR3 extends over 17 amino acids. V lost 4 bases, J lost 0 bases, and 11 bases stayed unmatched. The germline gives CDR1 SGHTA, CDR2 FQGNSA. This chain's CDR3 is CASSSGTVERANYGYTF. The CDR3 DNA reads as TGTGCCAGCAGCTCCGGGACAGTGGAGCGAGCTAACTATGGCTACACCTTC.

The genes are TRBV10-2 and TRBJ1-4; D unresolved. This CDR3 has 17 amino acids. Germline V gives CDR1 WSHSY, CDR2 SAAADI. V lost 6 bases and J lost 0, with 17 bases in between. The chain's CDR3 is CASRSSIGRATNEKLFF. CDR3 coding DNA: TGCGCCAGCAGGAGCAGCATCGGGAGGGCAACTAATGAAAAACTGTTTTTT.

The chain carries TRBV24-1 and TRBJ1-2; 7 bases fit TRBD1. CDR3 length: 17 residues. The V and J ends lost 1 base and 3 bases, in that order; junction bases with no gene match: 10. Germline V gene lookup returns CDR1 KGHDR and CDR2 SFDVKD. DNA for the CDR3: TGTGCCACCAGTGATTTTGGGACAGCGGCGCCATACTATGGCTACACCTTC. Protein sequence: CATSDFGTAAPYYGYTF.

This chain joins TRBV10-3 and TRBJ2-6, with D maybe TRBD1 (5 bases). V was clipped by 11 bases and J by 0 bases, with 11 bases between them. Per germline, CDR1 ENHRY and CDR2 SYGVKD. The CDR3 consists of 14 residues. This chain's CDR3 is CAARGGSGANVLTF. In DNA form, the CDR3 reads TGTGCCGCAAGGGGCGGCTCTGGGGCCAACGTCCTGACTTTC.

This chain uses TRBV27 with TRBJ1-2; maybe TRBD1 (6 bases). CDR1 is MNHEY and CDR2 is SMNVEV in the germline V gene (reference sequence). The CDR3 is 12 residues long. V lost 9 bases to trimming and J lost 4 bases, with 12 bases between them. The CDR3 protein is CASSDSRYGYTF. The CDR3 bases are TGTGCCAGTTCGGACAGCCGCTATGGCTACACCTTC.

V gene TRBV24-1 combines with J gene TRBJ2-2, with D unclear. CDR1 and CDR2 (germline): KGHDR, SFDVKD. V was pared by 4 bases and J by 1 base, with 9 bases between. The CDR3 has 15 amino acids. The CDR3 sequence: CATSDPTRNTGELFF. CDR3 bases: TGTGCCACCAGTGACCCCACAAGGAACACCGGGGAGCTGTTTTTT.

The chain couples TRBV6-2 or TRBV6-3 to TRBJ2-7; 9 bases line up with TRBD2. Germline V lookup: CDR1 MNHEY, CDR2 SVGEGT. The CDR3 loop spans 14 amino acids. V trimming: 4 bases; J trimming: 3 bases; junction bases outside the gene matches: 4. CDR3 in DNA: TGTGCCAGCAGTTTTGGACTAGCGAGCTACGAGCAGTACTTC. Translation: CASSFGLASYEQYF.

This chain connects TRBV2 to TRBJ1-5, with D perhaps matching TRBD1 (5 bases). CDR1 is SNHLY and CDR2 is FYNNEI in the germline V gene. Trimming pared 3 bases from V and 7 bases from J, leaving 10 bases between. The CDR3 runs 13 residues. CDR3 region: CASSDYRKQPQHF. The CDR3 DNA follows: TGTGCCAGCAGTGACTACAGGAAACAGCCCCAGCATTTT.

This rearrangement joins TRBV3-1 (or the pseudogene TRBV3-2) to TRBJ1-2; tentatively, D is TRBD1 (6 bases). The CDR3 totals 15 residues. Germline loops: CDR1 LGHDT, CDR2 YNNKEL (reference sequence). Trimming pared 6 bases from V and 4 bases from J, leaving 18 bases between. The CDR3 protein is CASRRSVGGTYGYTF. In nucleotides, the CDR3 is TGTGCCAGCAGGCGCAGCGTAGGGGGTACCTATGGCTACACCTTC.